These 22 T cell receptor beta chains were sequenced from one sample in a study of patients and donors after allogeneic stem cell transplantation. One entry per CDR3 protein, called by TCRdb with MiXCR from the RT-PCR reads. Here the sample spans about 400,000 distinct CDR3 sequences, approximately 16% being singletons. The sequenced material came from blood, either unsorted or a sorted T cell fraction (not recorded which). These receptor sequences come from a human donor who was either an allogeneic HSCT recipient or a stem cell or donor lymphocyte infusion donor (not recorded which). It is not recorded whose cells these are; they may come from a transplant donor.

This clonotype was counted between two and nine times. The V gene is TRBV9, the J gene TRBJ2-1, with 7 bases aligning to TRBD2. V gave up 0 bases and J gave up 0 bases; unmatched junction bases: 3. Germline CDR1 SGDLS, CDR2 YYNGEE. This CDR3 contains 16 residues. Written as DNA, the CDR3 is TGTGCCAGCAGCGTAGAGAGCGGGGTCTCCTACAATGAGCAGTTCTTC. Its translation is CASSVESGVSYNEQFF.

This clonotype has just a few counts. V gene TRBV6-5 combines with J gene TRBJ1-5; D is unclear. Trimming removed 3 bases from V and 3 bases from J, with 9 bases in between. Germline V gene lookup returns CDR1 MNHEY and CDR2 SVGAGI. The CDR3 spans 14 residues. The CDR3 DNA follows: TGTGCCAGCAGTTATGGCAGGTCCAATCAGCCCCAGCATTTT. It translates to CASSYGRSNQPQHF.

The V and J genes are TRBV6-2 or TRBV6-3 and TRBJ1-6; D is uncertain. With 2 bases removed from V and 5 bases from J, the gap between germline ends came to 10 bases. This CDR3 has 15 amino acids. Per the germline V gene, CDR1 is MNHEY and CDR2 is SVGEGT. CDR3 sequence reads: CASSYRDYHNSPLHF. CDR3 nucleotides: TGTGCCAGCAGTTACCGGGATTATCATAATTCACCCCTCCACTTT.

CDR3 in amino acids: CASSYSGQGANTGELFF. CDR3 bases: TGTGCCAGCAGTTACTCAGGACAGGGGGCTAACACCGGGGAGCTGTTTTTT. This chain connects TRBV6-5 to TRBJ2-2, with 11 nucleotides matching TRBD1. The CDR3 is made up of 17 amino acids. Trimming took 0 bases from V and 2 from J; bases not matched to a gene: 2. The germline V gene encodes CDR1 MNHEY and CDR2 SVGAGI.

This rearrangement joins TRBV5-5 to TRBJ2-3; 10 bases line up with TRBD1. V gave up 4 bases and J gave up 4 bases; unmatched junction bases: 12. The CDR3 length is 17 residues. Germline loops: CDR1 SGHKS, CDR2 YYEKEE (reference sequence). The CDR3 protein is CASSGTPGQGWADTQYF. In nucleotides, the CDR3 is TGTGCCAGCAGCGGAACCCCGGGACAGGGGTGGGCAGATACGCAGTATTTT.

The genes are TRBV7-9 and TRBJ1-2; the D gene is possibly TRBD1 (5 bases). The CDR3 runs 13 residues. Germline-derived CDR1 and CDR2 are SEHNR and FQNEAQ (reference sequence). V lost 1 base and J 8 bases, leaving 11 bases between the germline ends. For the CDR3, the DNA is TGTGCCAGCAGCTTAGAGACAGTAAAAGGCTACACCTTC. This sequence encodes CASSLETVKGYTF.

The chain joins TRBV6-1 to TRBJ2-2, with 7 nucleotides matching TRBD1. With V trimmed by 5 bases and J by 5 bases, 5 bases remained unmatched. The CDR3 is 14 residues long. Germline CDR1 is MNHNS and CDR2 is SASEGT. The CDR3 loop is CASSTAGGTGELFF. The DNA for the CDR3 is TGTGCCAGCAGTACAGCAGGGGGTACCGGGGAGCTGTTTTTT.

This clonotype was seen a few times. The genes are TRBV4-2 and TRBJ2-7; TRBD1 matches 11 bases. Trimming cost V 1 base and J 5 bases; bases outside gene matches: 4. The V gene's germline CDR1 is LGHNA and CDR2 YNFKEQ. This CDR3 is built from 15 residues. The CDR3 DNA reads TGTGCCAGCAGCCAAGGGGACAGGGGGGACCACGAGCAGTACTTC. It specifies CASSQGDRGDHEQYF.

This clonotype has more than one count but fewer than ten. This rearrangement joins TRBV5-5 to TRBJ2-1; D is unresolved. V was trimmed by 7 bases and J by 5 bases, leaving 10 bases between them. Germline CDR1 is SGHKS and CDR2 is YYEKEE (reference sequence). This CDR3 has 12 amino acids. Here the CDR3 reads CASRRGDNEQFF. For the CDR3, the DNA is TGTGCCAGCCGTCGAGGAGACAATGAGCAGTTCTTC.

The V and J genes are TRBV20-1 and TRBJ2-7; TRBD1 aligns across 7 bases. V lost 8 bases and J lost 4; bases outside the gene matches: 8. Germline loops: CDR1 DFQATT, CDR2 SNEGSKA (reference sequence). CDR3 size: 12 residues. In DNA form, the CDR3 reads TGCAGTCAGACAGGGCTTGGGTACGAGCAGTACTTC. Translation gives CSQTGLGYEQYF.

This clonotype was detected only a few times. The V gene is TRBV12-3 or TRBV12-4, the J gene TRBJ1-5, with 8 nucleotides matching TRBD1. This CDR3 comprises 15 residues. With V trimmed by 7 bases and J by 6 bases, 11 bases remained unmatched. The CDR3 DNA is TGTGCCAGCACTCTAGGACAGGGAAAGGGTCAGCCCCAGCATTTT. Protein product: CASTLGQGKGQPQHF.

Only one count was recorded for this clonotype. This chain joins TRBV2 and TRBJ2-3, with TRBD2 matching 13 bases. The length of the CDR3 is 17 residues. Trimming cost V 5 bases and J 0 bases; bases outside gene matches: 5. In germline, CDR1 is SNHLY, CDR2 FYNNEI. CDR3 DNA: TGTGCCAGCAGTACTAGCGGGAGGGCTTCGAGCACAGATACGCAGTATTTT. This codes for CASSTSGRASSTDTQYF. Full variable domain (remainder filled in from reference TRBV2 and TRBJ2-3): EPEVTQTPSHQVTQMGQEVILRCVPISNHLYFYWYRQILGQKVEFLVSFYNNEISEKSEIFDDQFSVERPDGSNFTLKIRSTKLEDSAMYFCASSTSGRASSTDTQYFGPGTRLTVL.

Many counts were recorded for this clonotype. This chain connects TRBV7-3 to TRBJ2-2, with D unclear. CDR3 size: 14 residues. Germline V gene lookup returns CDR1 SGHTA and CDR2 FQGTGA. Trimming cost V 1 base and J 6 bases, with 9 bases left between them. In DNA form, the CDR3 reads TGTGCCAGCAGCTTAAATAGAGGTTCCGGGGAGCTGTTTTTT. The encoded protein is CASSLNRGSGELFF.

The chain employs TRBV5-1 and TRBJ1-6; 7 positions agree with TRBD1. V shed 0 bases and J 5 bases; nucleotides not matched to a gene: 2. Germline CDR1 and CDR2: SGHRS and YFSETQ. The CDR3 is 15 residues long. The CDR3 spells CASSLGGTDNSPLHF. The CDR3 nucleotides are TGCGCCAGCAGCTTGGGGGGGACAGATAATTCACCCCTCCACTTT.

This clonotype was detected a few times. The chain carries TRBV4-3 and TRBJ1-5; D not certain. The CDR3 consists of 14 residues. Trimming took off 4 bases at V and 2 bases at J, with 9 bases between the two ends. Looked up from germline, CDR1 is LGHNA and CDR2 is YSLEER. The CDR3 sequence is CASSLSLGNQPQHF. The CDR3 region has the DNA TGCGCCAGCAGCCTATCCCTGGGCAATCAGCCCCAGCATTTT.

The chain carries TRBV20-1 and TRBJ2-2, with 7 bases fitting TRBD1. With V trimmed by 4 bases and J by 3 bases, 8 bases remained unmatched. From germline, CDR1 is DFQATT and CDR2 SNEGSKA (reference sequence). The CDR3 contains 15 residues. CDR3 coding DNA: TGCAGTGCTATCCGACAGGGTCGGGACACCGGGGAGCTGTTTTTT. It specifies CSAIRQGRDTGELFF.

This clonotype was counted only a few times. CDR3 sequence: CAIKGDRGVGYTF. The CDR3 coding sequence is TGTGCCATAAAAGGGGACAGGGGCGTCGGCTACACCTTC. V gene TRBV24-1 combines with J gene TRBJ1-2, with 10 positions matching TRBD1. Germline-derived CDR1 and CDR2 are KGHDR and SFDVKD. The CDR3 runs to 13 residues. Losses at the gene ends were 11 bases for V and 8 bases for J; bases not matched to a gene: 10.

This clonotype was seen a few times. The chain uses TRBV9 and TRBJ2-1; 9 bases align to TRBD1. Germline trimming cut 1 base from V and 7 bases from J; bases unmatched to any gene: 6. This CDR3 contains 15 residues. The germline CDR1 and CDR2 sequences are SGDLS and YYNGEE. CDR3 protein: CASSVLDRGGNEQFF. CDR3 DNA: TGTGCCAGCAGCGTACTTGACAGGGGGGGGAATGAGCAGTTCTTC. The full variable domain, its missing parts supplied by reference TRBV9 and TRBJ2-1, is DSGVTQTPKHLITATGQRVTLRCSPRSGDLSVYWYQQSLDQGLQFLIQYYNGEERAKGNILERFSAQQFPDLHSELNLSSLELGDSALYFCASSVLDRGGNEQFFGPGTRLTVL.

In this sample, this clonotype turned up a few times. The genes are TRBV5-1 and TRBJ1-2; the D gene is possibly TRBD1 (6 bases). Trimming left V 4 bases short and J 7 bases short, with 14 bases between. The CDR3 has 13 residues. From germline, CDR1 is SGHRS and CDR2 YFSETQ. The CDR3 region is CASSPVTGSGYTF. The CDR3 DNA reads as TGCGCCAGCAGCCCCGTTACAGGGTCTGGCTACACCTTC.

V is TRBV15 and J is TRBJ2-7; D might be TRBD1 (6 bases). This CDR3 contains 12 residues. CDR1 is LNHNV and CDR2 is YYDKDF in the germline V gene (reference sequence). V shed 5 bases and J shed 5 bases, with 10 bases lying between them. CDR3 in amino acids: CATSAYRDEQYF. The DNA for the CDR3 is TGTGCCACCAGCGCCTACAGGGACGAGCAGTACTTC.

This clonotype was seen a handful of times. This chain uses TRBV4-2 with TRBJ1-1; D uncertain. The CDR3 contains 16 residues. Germline V gene data show CDR1 as LGHNA and CDR2 as YNFKEQ. Trimming stripped 5 bases from V and 5 bases from J, with 21 bases between. For the CDR3, the DNA is TGTGCCAGCAGCAAGGGTACACTGACCAGTAGGACTGAAGCTTTCTTT. Its translation is CASSKGTLTSRTEAFF.

This clonotype was found a few times. The J gene is TRBJ1-4, the V gene TRBV25-1; D ambiguous. CDR1 is MGHDK, CDR2 SYGVNS, per germline. The CDR3 length is 11 residues. V was pared by 5 bases and J by 7 bases, with 5 bases between. CDR3 nucleotide sequence: TGTGCCAGCAGTCCCGCTGAAAAACTGTTTTTT. Translating it yields CASSPAEKLFF.